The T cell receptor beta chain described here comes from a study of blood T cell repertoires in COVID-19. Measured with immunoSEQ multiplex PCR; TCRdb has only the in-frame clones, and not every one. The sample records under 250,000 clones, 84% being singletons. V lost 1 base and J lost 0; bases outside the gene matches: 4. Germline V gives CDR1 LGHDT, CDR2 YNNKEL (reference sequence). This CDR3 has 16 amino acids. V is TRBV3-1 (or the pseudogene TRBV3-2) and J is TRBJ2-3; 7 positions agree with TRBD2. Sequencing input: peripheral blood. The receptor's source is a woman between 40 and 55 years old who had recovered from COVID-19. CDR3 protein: CASSQVWRGSTDTQYF. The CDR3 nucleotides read TGTGCCAGCAGCCAAGTGTGGCGGGGGAGCACAGATACGCAGTATTTT.